Given below is one T cell receptor (beta chain) in context. Its antigen remains unknown. This specimen belongs to a study of OX40 agonist ivuxolimab in advanced cancers. Study information: The study reported partial responses in three patients: one hepatocellular carcinoma, two cutaneous melanoma.

Clones were sequenced by immunoSEQ multiplex PCR, and TCRdb holds only the in-frame ones, with some missing. The repertoire holds around 77,000 clones, roughly 78% seen once, with 5% to 6% in the top ten. Overall study results and limits: At doses 0.1 to 3.0 mg/kg, CD4+ and CD8+ clones expanded.

Patients were ineligible given autoimmune disease history or systemic immunosuppression. Germline V gene sequence: CDR1 SGHTA, CDR2 FQGNSA. This CDR3 is built from 15 residues. Trimming pared 7 bases from V and 1 base from J, leaving 11 bases between. The source material was CD4+ or CD8+ T cells sorted from blood, sampled in a trial of the OX40 agonist ivuxolimab. The TCR was taken from an adult with an advanced solid tumor such as melanoma, head and neck, liver or kidney cancer. The chain is built from TRBV7-2 and TRBJ2-6; possible D gene TRBD2, 6 bases. CDR3 sequence: CASTPGGSGANVLTF. CDR3 sequence (DNA): TGTGCCAGCACCCCCGGGGGTTCTGGGGCCAACGTCCTGACTTTC. The full variable domain, rest sourced from reference TRBV7-2 and TRBJ2-6, is GAGVSQSPSNKVTEKGKDVELRCDPISGHTALYWYRQSLGQGLEFLIYFQGNSAPDKSGLPSDRFSAERTGGSVSTLTIQRTQQEDSAVYLCASTPGGSGANVLTFGAGSRLTVL.